The 18 T cell receptor beta chains listed next were all sequenced from one sample in a study of Graves' ophthalmopathy and Graves' hyperthyroidism. The authors amplified TCR beta CDR3 regions from RNA transcripts. An opening RT-PCR round employed HTBI primers and preceded a second-round multiplex PCR. TCRdb passed the multiplex PCR reads through MiXCR, listing each CDR3 protein once. The profile shows hundreds of thousands of distinct CDR3 sequences, roughly 21% of them singletons. The sample taken for sequencing was peripheral blood. The source of these receptors is a woman aged 18-29 years with stable Graves' hyperthyroidism.

This rearrangement joins TRBV11-2 to TRBJ2-7, with 7 bases matching TRBD2. V gave up 1 base and J gave up 4 bases; unmatched junction bases: 10. The length of the CDR3 is 16 residues. From germline, CDR1 is SGHAT and CDR2 FQNNGV. The DNA of the CDR3 is TGTGCCAGCAGCTTAGTTGCGGGACCGGGAGGTTACGAGCAGTACTTC. Its translation is CASSLVAGPGGYEQYF.

V gene TRBV6-1 combines with J gene TRBJ2-2, with 7 bases that match TRBD1. The CDR3 loop spans 15 amino acids. CDR1 MNHNS and CDR2 SASEGT come from the germline V gene. The J segment lost 7 bases and the V segment lost 6 bases, leaving 11 bases of the junction unmatched. DNA of the CDR3: TGTGCCAGCAGGGAGACCGGGACAGAGCGCGGGGAGCTGTTTTTT. Encoded protein: CASRETGTERGELFF.

This clonotype has a count of ten or more. V usage is TRBV28 and J usage is TRBJ2-7, with 7 nucleotides matching TRBD2. Germline loops: CDR1 MDHEN, CDR2 SYDVKM. This CDR3 region has 13 residues. With V trimmed by 6 bases and J by 3 bases, 5 bases remained unmatched. CDR3 loop: CASRLGTNYEQYF. The CDR3 nucleotides are TGTGCCAGCAGACTCGGGACTAACTACGAGCAGTACTTC.

In its sample, this clonotype was seen many times. This sequence joins TRBV14 and TRBJ1-2; 7 positions agree with TRBD1. Germline lookup yields CDR1 SGHDN and CDR2 FVKESK. The CDR3 extends over 16 amino acids. The V and J ends lost 0 bases and 3 bases, in that order; junction bases with no gene match: 7. The CDR3 DNA sequence: TGTGCCAGCAGCCAAGAGGTTGGGACAGTGTACTATGGCTACACCTTC. Translating it yields CASSQEVGTVYYGYTF.

This clonotype has a count of ten or more. The chain links TRBV29-1 to TRBJ1-2, with a weak D call TRBD1 (6 bases). The V end lost 7 bases, the J end lost 6 bases, and 21 bases lay between the germline ends. The CDR3 covers 14 residues. The germline V gene encodes CDR1 SQVTM and CDR2 ANQGSEA. The CDR3 protein is CSARVPGARDGYTF. The CDR3 coding sequence is TGCAGCGCCCGAGTACCGGGGGCAAGGGATGGCTACACCTTC.

There are many counts of this clonotype. The chain joins TRBV2 to TRBJ2-7; 8 bases align to TRBD1. This CDR3 spans 11 amino acids. Looked up from germline, CDR1 is SNHLY and CDR2 is FYNNEI. Trimming at V came to 10 bases and at J to 9 bases, leaving 8 bases not matched to a gene. CDR3 nucleotides: TGTGCCAATTTATCCGGGACAGGGCAGTACTTC. It encodes CANLSGTGQYF.

At least ten counts were recorded for this clonotype. V gene TRBV20-1 combines with J gene TRBJ1-3; D is unclear. This CDR3 has 14 residues. Germline loops: CDR1 DFQATT, CDR2 SNEGSKA (reference sequence). V dropped 1 base and J dropped 4 bases, with 11 bases sitting between them. The CDR3 DNA reads as TGCAGTGCTAGAGCAGCCGATTCCGGAAACACCATATATTTT. It translates to CSARAADSGNTIYF.

The chain is built from TRBV28 and TRBJ2-7, with D possibly matching TRBD1 (7 bases). The CDR3 length is 15 residues. V lost 5 bases, J lost 2 bases, and 16 bases lay in between. From germline, CDR1 is MDHEN and CDR2 SYDVKM. CDR3 residues: CASSRPGGGTYEQYF. The DNA for the CDR3 is TGTGCCAGCAGTCGACCAGGGGGAGGAACCTACGAGCAGTACTTC.

This clonotype was observed at least ten times. V and J are TRBV12-3 or TRBV12-4 and TRBJ1-1; D gene unclear. Trimming stripped 3 bases from V and 3 bases from J, with 8 bases between. The CDR3 length is 13 residues. CDR3 region: CASSFRVDTEAFF. The CDR3, as DNA: TGTGCCAGCAGTTTTAGGGTAGACACTGAAGCTTTCTTT.

The V and J genes are TRBV6-1 and TRBJ1-5; perhaps TRBD1 as D (6 bases). CDR3 length: 16 amino acids. From germline, CDR1 is MNHNS and CDR2 SASEGT. Trimming shortened V by 7 bases and J by 0 bases, and 16 bases separated the two germline ends. This CDR3 is CASTRIGGPSNQPQHF. The CDR3 bases are TGTGCCAGCACCCGAATAGGGGGGCCTAGCAATCAGCCCCAGCATTTT.

The gene calls are TRBV6-5 and TRBJ2-7; D unclear. Per germline, CDR1 MNHEY and CDR2 SVGAGI. The V gene lost 0 bases and the J gene lost 0 bases, with 6 bases spanning the gap. This CDR3 region has 14 residues. CDR3 protein: CASSYSPNSYEQYF. CDR3 sequence (DNA): TGTGCCAGCAGTTACTCACCCAACTCCTACGAGCAGTACTTC.

This clonotype was observed at least ten times. The V and J genes are TRBV24-1 and TRBJ2-5, with 9 bases aligning to TRBD1. Germline values: CDR1 KGHDR, CDR2 SFDVKD. The CDR3 sequence is 15 residues long. The V and J ends lost 4 bases and 5 bases, in that order; junction bases with no gene match: 7. The CDR3 nucleotides are TGTGCCACCAGTGACCCGGGACAGGGAATCGAGACCCAGTACTTC. The encoded protein is CATSDPGQGIETQYF.

The sample holds many counts of this clonotype. The chain employs TRBV12-3 or TRBV12-4 and TRBJ1-6; no clear D gene. This CDR3 is 12 amino acids long. The V end lost 5 bases, the J end lost 8 bases, and 7 bases lay between the germline ends. The CDR3 sequence is CASSGGHSPLHF. Written as DNA, the CDR3 is TGTGCCAGCAGTGGAGGGCATTCACCCCTCCACTTT.

Turning to this clonotype: Germline and junction disagree at one end, which may indicate a read error. V and J are TRBV10-3 and TRBJ2-7; perhaps TRBD2 as D (7 bases). This CDR3 region has 14 residues. From germline, CDR1 is ENHRY and CDR2 SYGVKD. In nucleotides, the CDR3 is TGTGCCATCTGTGAGTCGAGGGGGGGCTTCGAGCAGTACTTC. It yields the protein CAICESRGGFEQYF.

This clonotype was observed at least ten times. The junction shows a germline mismatch at one end, possibly a read error. The chain is built from TRBV29-1 and TRBJ2-2, with D possibly being TRBD2 (5 bases). Germline lookup yields CDR1 SQVTM and CDR2 ANQGSEA. The CDR3 spans 13 residues. The CDR3: CSAFPSNTGELFF. DNA for the CDR3: TGCAGCGCTTTCCCATCGAACACCGGGGAGCTGTTCTTT.

A note on this clonotype: A much larger clone differs from this one at a single base, so this may be a read error. This chain links TRBV10-3 with TRBJ1-1, with D unclear. This CDR3 comprises 12 residues. Germline-derived CDR1 and CDR2 are ENHRY and SYGVKD. The CDR3 spells CAISEGSPEACF. Written as DNA, the CDR3 is TGTGCCATCAGTGAAGGGAGCCCTGAAGCTTGCTTT.

J is TRBJ2-3 and V is TRBV12-3 or TRBV12-4; D is tentatively TRBD1 or TRBD2 (7 bases each). Trimming stripped 6 bases from V and 3 bases from J, with 19 bases between. The CDR3 totals 16 residues. The CDR3 DNA follows: TGTGCCAGCAGGACCGGACTAGGCAGGGGGACAGATACGCAGTATTTT. It translates to CASRTGLGRGTDTQYF.

The chain couples TRBV6-1 to TRBJ1-1, with unresolved D. The CDR3 has 13 residues. Germline V gene lookup returns CDR1 MNHNS and CDR2 SASEGT. V lost 1 base and J lost 4, with 7 bases in between. The CDR3 sequence is CASSEVSVTEAFF. The CDR3 coding sequence is TGTGCCAGCAGTGAAGTATCGGTCACTGAAGCTTTCTTT.